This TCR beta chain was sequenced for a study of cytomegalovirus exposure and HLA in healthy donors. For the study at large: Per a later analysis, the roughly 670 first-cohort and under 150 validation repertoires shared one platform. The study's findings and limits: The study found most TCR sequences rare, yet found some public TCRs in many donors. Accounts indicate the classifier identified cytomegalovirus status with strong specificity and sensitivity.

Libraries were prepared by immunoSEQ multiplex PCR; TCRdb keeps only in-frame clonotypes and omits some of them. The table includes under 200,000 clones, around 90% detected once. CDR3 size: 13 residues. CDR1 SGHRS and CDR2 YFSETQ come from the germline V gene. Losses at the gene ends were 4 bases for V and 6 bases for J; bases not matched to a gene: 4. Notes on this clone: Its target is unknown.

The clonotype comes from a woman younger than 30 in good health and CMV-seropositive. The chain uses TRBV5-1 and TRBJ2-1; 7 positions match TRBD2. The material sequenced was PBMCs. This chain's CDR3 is CASSTRLANEQFF. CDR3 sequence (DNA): TGCGCCAGCAGCACCCGACTAGCCAATGAGCAGTTCTTC.